This T cell receptor beta chain was sequenced during a study of patients and donors after allogeneic stem cell transplantation (dated by TCRdb to 2019 to 2021). This clonotype occurred a few times. This receptor's antigen is unknown. No much larger clone is present one base from it, and per-base qualities are unavailable. V lost 9 bases and J lost 5 bases; the stretch between them is 19 bases long. The germline V gene specifies SNHLY as CDR1 and FYNNEI as CDR2. The CDR3 covers 14 residues, taking in both the cysteine and the phenylalanine. Here the CDR3 DNA is all that survives: 42 bases in frame from base 1. The library was built by means of RT-PCR. Sequencing used a NextSeq 550. TCRdb reworked the public reads: Q25 trimming with fastp, MiXCR clone assembly, productive beta chains retained. Rows with one shared CDR3 protein collapse into an entry with the most common genes and DNA. The sample table lists about 960,000 distinct CDR3 sequences, roughly 18% of them with a count of one. The ten biggest clones cover under 6.5% of the sample.

This clonotype was sampled from a human donor who was either an allogeneic HSCT recipient or a stem cell or donor lymphocyte infusion donor (not recorded which). It is not recorded whose cells these are; they may come from a transplant donor. This chain joins TRBV2 to TRBJ2-5; a tentative D match to TRBD2 spans 5 bases. Sequencing was done on a sample of blood, either unsorted or a sorted T cell fraction (not recorded which). In nucleotides, the sequence is TGTGCCAGTGTTAGCTCCTTAGGCGGGGAGACCCAGTACTTC. Its product reads: CASVSSLGGETQYF.